This is a list of T cell receptor beta chains from one sample in a study of CD8 T cells in ankylosing spondylitis. TCRdb re-called the 5' RACE reads with MiXCR, one entry per CDR3 protein. The sample carries 650,000 to 800,000 distinct CDR3 sequences, around 17% recorded once. The material sequenced was blood, either unsorted or a sorted T cell fraction (not recorded which). Receptors originate from a male donor with ankylosing spondylitis. The CDR3 runs from the conserved cysteine through the conserved F or W. A D gene is named only where the DNA matches it firmly. The listing skips clone size in some rows; elsewhere it reads once, few, many or a size class.

v_gene	d_gene	j_gene	abundance	CDR3aa	CDR3nt
TRBV20-1	TRBD1	TRBJ1-1	.	CSARETLGLGQGGIEAFF	TGCAGTGCTAGAGAGACCCTAGGTTTGGGACAGGGAGGGATAGAAGCTTTCTTT
TRBV12-3/TRBV12-4	.	TRBJ1-1	few	CASSLQAAVEAFF	TGTGCCAGCAGTTTACAGGCTGCGGTTGAAGCTTTCTTT
TRBV7-9	.	TRBJ2-1	many	CASSLALYEQFF	TGTGCCAGCAGCTTAGCTCTCTATGAGCAGTTCTTC
TRBV19	.	TRBJ1-6	few	CASKRRGTGIVFDSPLHF	TGTGCCAGTAAGCGTCGGGGGACGGGGATAGTTTTTGATTCACCCCTCCACTTT
TRBV6-2/TRBV6-3	.	TRBJ2-7	.	CASSYSISRWDYEQYF	TGTGCCAGCAGTTACTCGATCTCCAGGTGGGACTACGAGCAGTACTTC
TRBV12-3/TRBV12-4	TRBD1	TRBJ1-5	few	CASRKTGKGQPQHF	TGTGCCAGCAGAAAGACAGGGAAAGGTCAGCCCCAGCATTTT
TRBV7-8	TRBD2	TRBJ2-3	few	CASRPSGGADTQYF	TGTGCCAGCAGGCCCAGCGGGGGCGCAGATACGCAGTATTTT
TRBV20-1	TRBD2	TRBJ2-7	many	CSARVAGAYEQYF	TGCAGTGCTAGAGTAGCGGGGGCCTACGAGCAGTACTTC
TRBV20-1	.	TRBJ1-2	few	CSAKGQNNYGYTF	TGCAGTGCTAAAGGACAGAATAACTATGGCTACACCTTC
TRBV29-1	.	TRBJ2-1	few	CSVTLGQGSDEQFF	TGCAGCGTAACCCTGGGGCAGGGGAGCGATGAGCAGTTCTTC
TRBV18	.	TRBJ2-6	.	CASSHRIGNSGANVLTF	TGTGCCAGCTCACACAGGATAGGTAACTCTGGGGCCAACGTCCTGACTTTC
TRBV5-6	.	TRBJ2-5	.	CASSLGQVQETQYF	TGTGCCAGCAGCTTGGGACAGGTCCAAGAGACCCAGTACTTC
TRBV6-1	TRBD1	TRBJ1-1	few	CASHGQGVLNTEAFF	TGTGCCAGCCACGGACAGGGTGTGTTGAACACTGAAGCTTTCTTT
TRBV5-1	TRBD2	TRBJ2-5	.	CASSWGLAGPKQETQYF	TGCGCCAGCAGCTGGGGACTAGCGGGCCCTAAACAAGAGACCCAGTACTTC
TRBV27	TRBD1	TRBJ2-1	.	CASSLGTQGAEQFF	TGTGCCAGCAGTTTAGGGACACAGGGGGCGGAGCAGTTCTTC
TRBV2	.	TRBJ2-2	.	CASTRQSPWSTGELFF	TGTGCCAGCACCCGACAGAGTCCATGGAGCACCGGGGAGCTGTTTTTT
TRBV2	TRBD2	TRBJ2-3	.	CASSARTSGGTDTQYF	TGTGCCAGCAGCGCCCGGACTAGCGGGGGTACAGATACGCAGTATTTT
TRBV4-3	.	TRBJ2-7	many	CASSQDRAVNGNEQYF	TGCGCCAGCAGCCAAGACCGTGCAGTCAACGGAAACGAGCAGTACTTC
TRBV29-1	.	TRBJ1-2	.	CSVERGLDYGYTF	TGCAGCGTTGAAAGGGGATTGGACTATGGCTACACCTTC